The rows below give T cell receptor beta chains drawn from one sample of a study of blood T cell repertoires in COVID-19. Clones were sequenced by immunoSEQ multiplex PCR, and TCRdb holds only the in-frame ones, with some missing. The sample lists fewer than 120,000 clones; about four fifths were seen once. The sample was peripheral blood. These receptors all come from an older woman with acute or convalescent COVID-19. CDR3s include the opening cysteine and the closing phenylalanine or tryptophan. D genes are given only for firm matches. The listing skips clone size in some rows; elsewhere it reads once, few, many or a size class.

clone_size	d_call	v_call	j_call	cdr3_nt	cdr3_aa
NA	NA	TRBV9	TRBJ1-2	TGTGCCAGCAGCCCAGACGGGGGGGCACAAGCTAACTATGGCTACACCTTC	CASSPDGGAQANYGYTF
NA	NA	TRBV29-1	TRBJ1-2	TGCAGCGTTGGGGTGAGTGGGGCCCCCTATGGCTACACCTTC	CSVGVSGAPYGYTF
NA	NA	TRBV3-1/TRBV3-2	TRBJ1-5	TGTGCCAGCAGTCAAACAGGGACGGCTATCCATAGCAATCAGCCCCAGCATTTT	CASSQTGTAIHSNQPQHF
NA	NA	TRBV18	TRBJ1-1	TGTGCCAGCTCACCCGGTCCGCAAATGAACACTGAAGCTTTCTTT	CASSPGPQMNTEAFF
once	TRBD2	TRBV27	TRBJ2-5	TGTGCCAGCAGTTTAAGACTAGCCGGAGAGACCCAGTACTTC	CASSLRLAGETQYF
NA	TRBD1	TRBV7-2	TRBJ2-7	TGTGCCAGCAGCTTTCAGGGACAGGGTTTATACGAGCAGTACTTC	CASSFQGQGLYEQYF
once	NA	TRBV7-2	TRBJ1-1	TGTGCCAGCAGCTTAGTAGAGAACACTGAAGCTTTCTTT	CASSLVENTEAFF
NA	NA	TRBV24-1	TRBJ2-3	TGTGCCACCAGTGATTTTTCCCGCGGGGGCACAGATACGCAGTATTTT	CATSDFSRGGTDTQYF
NA	NA	TRBV3-1/TRBV3-2	TRBJ1-5	TGTGCCAGCAGCCTACCAGGGGACCAGCCCCAGCATTTT	CASSLPGDQPQHF
NA	NA	TRBV6-5	TRBJ2-7	TGTGCCAGCCGGGGTGGAACTGCTGCCTACGAGCAGTACTTC	CASRGGTAAYEQYF
NA	NA	TRBV9	TRBJ2-4	TGTGCCAGCAGCTCAGGCCGCGGGGGCCCCTTTCAGTACTTC	CASSSGRGGPFQYF
NA	TRBD2	TRBV6-2/TRBV6-3	TRBJ2-1	TGTGCCACCAGCCGGGAGGTCGGGAACAATGAGCAGTTCTTC	CATSREVGNNEQFF
once	NA	TRBV5-4	TRBJ2-2	TGTGCCAGCAGCTTGGGACCAGAGACTAGGACCGGGGAGCTGTTTTTT	CASSLGPETRTGELFF
few	TRBD1	TRBV5-5	TRBJ1-6	TGTGCCAGCAGGGGGACAGGGCTACTCTCACCCCTCCACTTT	CASRGTGLLSPLHF
NA	TRBD1	TRBV7-3	TRBJ2-7	TGTGCCAGCAGCGACGGACAGGGGGCCAAGCAGTACTTC	CASSDGQGAKQYF
NA	TRBD2	TRBV28	TRBJ2-1	TGTGCCAGCAGGCGACTAGCGGGGGCCTACAATGAGCAGTTCTTC	CASRRLAGAYNEQFF
once	NA	TRBV10-1	TRBJ2-2	TGCGCCAGCAGTGCCCTTCACACCGGGGAGCTGTTTTTT	CASSALHTGELFF
NA	NA	TRBV6-2/TRBV6-3	TRBJ2-1	TGTGCCAGCAGTATTGACAGGATGAAGTTCTTC	CASSIDRMKFF
NA	TRBD1	TRBV6-5	TRBJ1-2	TGTGCCAGCAGTTACGCGGATACAGGGGGCTATGGCTACACCTTC	CASSYADTGGYGYTF